This T cell receptor (beta chain) is from a study of Graves' ophthalmopathy and Graves' hyperthyroidism. Whole-study context: The blood sample was drawn at first diagnosis and before any treatment. Overall study findings and caveats: The authors also found most expanded thyroid clonotypes above 0.001 frequency in blood.

Newly diagnosed hyperthyroidism donors, aged 18 to 65, duration under 2 months. Other autoimmune diseases, uncontrolled infections, pregnancy or lactation led to the exclusion of patients. Transcripts of RNA were the source for amplifying TCR beta CDR3 regions. Second-round multiplex PCR came after first-round RT-PCR with HTBI primers. TCRdb passed the multiplex PCR reads through MiXCR, listing each CDR3 protein once. Here the sample spans 35,000 to 45,000 distinct CDR3 sequences, roughly 52% being singletons. Looked up from germline, CDR1 is SQVTM and CDR2 is ANQGSEA. The CDR3 is 13 amino acids. Trimming cost V 4 bases and J 4 bases, with 14 bases left between them. This clonotype was seen many times. Its matching antigen is unknown.

The chain couples TRBV29-1 to TRBJ2-7; TRBD1 is a possible D gene (5 bases). The sequencing input was peripheral blood. The TCR sequence derives from an adult woman with stable Graves' hyperthyroidism. CDR3 amino acids: CSVGWADTYEQYF. The CDR3, as DNA: TGCAGCGTTGGGTGGGCGGACACTTACGAGCAGTACTTC.